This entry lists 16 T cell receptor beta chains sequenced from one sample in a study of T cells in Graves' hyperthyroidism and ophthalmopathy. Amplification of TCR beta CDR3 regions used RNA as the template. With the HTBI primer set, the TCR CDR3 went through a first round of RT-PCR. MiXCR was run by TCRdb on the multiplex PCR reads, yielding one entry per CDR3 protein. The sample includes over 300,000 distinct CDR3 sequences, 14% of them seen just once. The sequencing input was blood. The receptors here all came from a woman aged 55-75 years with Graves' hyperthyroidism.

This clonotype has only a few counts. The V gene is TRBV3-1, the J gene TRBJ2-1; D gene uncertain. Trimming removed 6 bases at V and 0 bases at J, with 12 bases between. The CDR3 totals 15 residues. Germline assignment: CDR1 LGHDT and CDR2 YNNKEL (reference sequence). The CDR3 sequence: CASRRGGFSYNEQFF. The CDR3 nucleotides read TGTGCCAGCAGGCGCGGCGGATTCTCCTACAATGAGCAGTTCTTC.

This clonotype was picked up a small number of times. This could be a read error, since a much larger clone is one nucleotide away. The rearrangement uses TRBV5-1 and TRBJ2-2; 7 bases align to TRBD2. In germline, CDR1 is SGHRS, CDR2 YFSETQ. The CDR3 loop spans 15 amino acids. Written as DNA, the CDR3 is TGCGCCAGCAACTTGGTCAGCGGGATCGAAGGGGAGCTGTTTTTT. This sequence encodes CASNLVSGIEGELFF.

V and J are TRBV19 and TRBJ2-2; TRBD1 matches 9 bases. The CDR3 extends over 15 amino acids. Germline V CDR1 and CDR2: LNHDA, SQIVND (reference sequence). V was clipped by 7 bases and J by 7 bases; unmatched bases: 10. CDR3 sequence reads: CASTPGTGLVGELFF. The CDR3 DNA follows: TGTGCCAGTACCCCCGGGACAGGGTTAGTCGGGGAGCTGTTTTTT.

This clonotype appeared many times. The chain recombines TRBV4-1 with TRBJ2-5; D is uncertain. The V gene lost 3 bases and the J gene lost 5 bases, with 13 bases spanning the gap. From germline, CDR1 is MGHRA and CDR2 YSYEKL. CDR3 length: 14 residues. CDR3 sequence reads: CASSQQEVRETQYF. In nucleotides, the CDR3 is TGCGCCAGCAGCCAGCAGGAAGTCCGGGAGACCCAGTACTTC.

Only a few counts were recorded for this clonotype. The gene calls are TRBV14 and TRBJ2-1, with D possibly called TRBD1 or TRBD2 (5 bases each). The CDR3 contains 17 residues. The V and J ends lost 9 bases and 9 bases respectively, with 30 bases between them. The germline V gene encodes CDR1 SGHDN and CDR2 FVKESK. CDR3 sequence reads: CARTHEQGYYYGGEQFF. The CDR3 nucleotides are TGTGCCAGAACACATGAGCAGGGCTACTATTACGGAGGTGAGCAGTTCTTC. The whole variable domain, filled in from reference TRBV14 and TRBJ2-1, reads EAGVTQFPSHSVIEKGQTVTLRCDPISGHDNLYWYRRVMGKEIKFLLHFVKESKQDESGMPNNRFLAERTGGTYSTLKVQPAELEDSGVYFCARTHEQGYYYGGEQFFGPGTRLTVL.

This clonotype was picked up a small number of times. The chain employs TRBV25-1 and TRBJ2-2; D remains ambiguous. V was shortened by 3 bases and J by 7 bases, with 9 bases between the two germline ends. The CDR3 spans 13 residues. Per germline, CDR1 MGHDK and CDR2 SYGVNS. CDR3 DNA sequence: TGTGCCAGCAGTGAGGACCTGAGCGGGGAGCTGTTTTTT. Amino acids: CASSEDLSGELFF. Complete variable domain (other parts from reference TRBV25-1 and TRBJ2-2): EADIYQTPRYLVIGTGKKITLECSQTMGHDKMYWYQQDPGMELHLIHYSYGVNSTEKGDLSSESTVSRIRTEHFPLTLESARPSHTSQYLCASSEDLSGELFFGEGSRLTVL.

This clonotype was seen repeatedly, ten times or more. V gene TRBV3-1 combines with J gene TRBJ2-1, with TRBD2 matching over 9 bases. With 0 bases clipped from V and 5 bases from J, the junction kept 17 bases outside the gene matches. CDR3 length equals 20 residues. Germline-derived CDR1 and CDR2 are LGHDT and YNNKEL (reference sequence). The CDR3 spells CASSQDQIPSGRPYDNEQFF. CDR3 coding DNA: TGTGCCAGCAGCCAAGATCAGATACCCAGCGGGAGGCCCTATGACAATGAGCAGTTCTTC.

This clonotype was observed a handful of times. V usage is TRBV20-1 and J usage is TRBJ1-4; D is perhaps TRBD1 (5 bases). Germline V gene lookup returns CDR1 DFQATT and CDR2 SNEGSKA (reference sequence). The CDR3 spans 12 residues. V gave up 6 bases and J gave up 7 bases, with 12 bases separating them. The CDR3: CSARGSTEKLFF. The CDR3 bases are TGCAGTGCCCGGGGGTCTACTGAAAAACTGTTTTTT.

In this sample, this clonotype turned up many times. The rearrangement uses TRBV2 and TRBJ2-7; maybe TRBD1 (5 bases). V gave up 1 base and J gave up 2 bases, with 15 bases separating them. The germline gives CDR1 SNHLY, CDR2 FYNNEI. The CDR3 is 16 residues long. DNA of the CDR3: TGTGCCAGCAGTGAAGGGGGTTTCCCACAGGCCTACGAGCAGTACTTC. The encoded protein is CASSEGGFPQAYEQYF.

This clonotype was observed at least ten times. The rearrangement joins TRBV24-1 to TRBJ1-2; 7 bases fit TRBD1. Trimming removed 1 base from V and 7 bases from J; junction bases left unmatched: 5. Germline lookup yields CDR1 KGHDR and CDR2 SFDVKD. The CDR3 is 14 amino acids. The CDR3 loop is CATSDLDRAGGYTF. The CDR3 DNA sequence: TGTGCCACCAGTGATTTAGACAGGGCCGGTGGCTACACCTTC.

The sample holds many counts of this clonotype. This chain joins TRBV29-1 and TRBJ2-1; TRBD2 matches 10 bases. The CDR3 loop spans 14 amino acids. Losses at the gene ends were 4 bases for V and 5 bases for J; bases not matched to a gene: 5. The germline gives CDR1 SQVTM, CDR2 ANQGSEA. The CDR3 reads CSVGAGTSDNEQFF. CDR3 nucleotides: TGCAGCGTTGGGGCCGGGACTAGCGACAATGAGCAGTTCTTC.

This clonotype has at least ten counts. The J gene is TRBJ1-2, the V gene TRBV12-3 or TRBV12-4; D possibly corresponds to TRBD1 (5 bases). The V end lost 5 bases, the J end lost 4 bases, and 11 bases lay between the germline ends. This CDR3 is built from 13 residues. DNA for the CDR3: TGTGCCAGCAGTCGGGACGGCAGCTATGGCTACACCTTC. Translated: CASSRDGSYGYTF.

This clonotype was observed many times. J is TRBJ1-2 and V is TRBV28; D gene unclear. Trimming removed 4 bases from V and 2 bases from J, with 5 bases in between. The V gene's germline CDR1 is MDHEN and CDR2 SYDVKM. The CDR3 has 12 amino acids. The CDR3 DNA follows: TGTGCCAGCAGTTCTCGAAACTATGGCTACACCTTC. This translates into CASSSRNYGYTF.

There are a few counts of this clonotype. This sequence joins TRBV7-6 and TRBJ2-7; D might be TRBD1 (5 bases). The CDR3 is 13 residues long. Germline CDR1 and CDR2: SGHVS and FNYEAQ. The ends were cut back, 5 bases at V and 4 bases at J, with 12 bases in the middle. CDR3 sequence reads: CASSLSDRYEQYF. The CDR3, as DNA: TGTGCCAGCAGCCTATCCGACAGATACGAGCAGTACTTC.

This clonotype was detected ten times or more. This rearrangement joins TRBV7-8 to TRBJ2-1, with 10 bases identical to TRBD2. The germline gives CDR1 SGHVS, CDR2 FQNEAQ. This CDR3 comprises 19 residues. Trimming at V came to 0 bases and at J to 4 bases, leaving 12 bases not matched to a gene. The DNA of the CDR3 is TGTGCCAGCAGCTTAGCTAGGGTTGTACTAGCGGGAAAGTACAATGAGCAGTTCTTC. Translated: CASSLARVVLAGKYNEQFF.

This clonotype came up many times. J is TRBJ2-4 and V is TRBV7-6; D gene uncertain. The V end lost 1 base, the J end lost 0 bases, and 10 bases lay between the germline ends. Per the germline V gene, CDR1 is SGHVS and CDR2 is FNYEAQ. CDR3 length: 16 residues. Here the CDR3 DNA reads TGTGCCAGCAGCTTAGGGACGAGCCTAGCCAAAAACATTCAGTACTTC. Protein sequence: CASSLGTSLAKNIQYF.